The text below deals with one T cell receptor beta chain. These data come from a study of preoperative IRX-2 immunotherapy in early breast cancer. Some clones are missing from TCRdb's copy, which holds only in-frame ones; the method was immunoSEQ multiplex PCR. This sample has 25,000 to 30,000 clones, with 82% found just once. Treatment specified: preoperative locoregional IRX-2 cytokine immunotherapy. Preoperative locoregional IRX-2 cytokine immunotherapy was tested in the phase Ib source study. CDR1 and CDR2 (germline): MNHGY, SAAAGT. This CDR3 comprises 12 residues. Trimming pared 6 bases from V and 10 bases from J, leaving 13 bases between.

The V gene is TRBV6-8, the J gene TRBJ2-1; the D gene is possibly TRBD1 (6 bases). This material was acquired from a patient treated with IRX-2 immunotherapy. This TCR came from a human donor with breast cancer. The chain's CDR3 is CASSRNRDEQFF. In DNA, the CDR3 is TGTGCCAGCAGCCGTAACAGGGACGAGCAGTTCTTC.